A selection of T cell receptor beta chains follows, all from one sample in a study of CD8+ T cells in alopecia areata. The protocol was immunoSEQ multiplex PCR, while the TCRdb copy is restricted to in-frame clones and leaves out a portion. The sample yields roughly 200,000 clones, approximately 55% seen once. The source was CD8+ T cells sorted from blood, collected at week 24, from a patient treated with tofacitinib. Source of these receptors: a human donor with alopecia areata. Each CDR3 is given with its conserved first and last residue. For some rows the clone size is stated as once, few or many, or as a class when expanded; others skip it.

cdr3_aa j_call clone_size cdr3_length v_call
CASSHDGTGVGYTF TRBJ1-2 . 14 TRBV27
CASSPGPSAYEQYF TRBJ2-7 . 14 TRBV13
CASSLSGGVNQPQHF TRBJ1-5 . 15 TRBV27
CASSPTRGNTEAFF TRBJ1-1 few 14 TRBV10-2
CASGSGQAAYEQYF TRBJ2-7 . 14 TRBV7-6
CAPTTVNTEAFF TRBJ1-1 . 12 TRBV10-3
CASSLSGSQDEQYF TRBJ2-7 . 14 TRBV28
CASSSGDRASTDTQYF TRBJ2-3 few 16 TRBV11-2
CASSLMSGGATDTQYF TRBJ2-3 . 16 TRBV5-6
CASSPRQNYEQYF TRBJ2-7 . 13 TRBV5-6
CASSQGAGGHAFF TRBJ1-1 . 13 TRBV4-3
CSVVPEQGLYGYTF TRBJ1-2 . 14 TRBV29-1
CAWSAGQGSNEQYF TRBJ2-7 . 14 TRBV30
CASSLDLQEQFF TRBJ2-1 . 12 TRBV11-2
CASSSGDRAPSTDTQYF TRBJ2-3 . 17 TRBV7-6
CAIRDIGTSTEAFF TRBJ1-1 few 14 TRBV10-3
CASSRTSGGPYNEQFF TRBJ2-1 few 16 TRBV13
CASSWDRGADTQYF TRBJ2-3 . 14 TRBV13